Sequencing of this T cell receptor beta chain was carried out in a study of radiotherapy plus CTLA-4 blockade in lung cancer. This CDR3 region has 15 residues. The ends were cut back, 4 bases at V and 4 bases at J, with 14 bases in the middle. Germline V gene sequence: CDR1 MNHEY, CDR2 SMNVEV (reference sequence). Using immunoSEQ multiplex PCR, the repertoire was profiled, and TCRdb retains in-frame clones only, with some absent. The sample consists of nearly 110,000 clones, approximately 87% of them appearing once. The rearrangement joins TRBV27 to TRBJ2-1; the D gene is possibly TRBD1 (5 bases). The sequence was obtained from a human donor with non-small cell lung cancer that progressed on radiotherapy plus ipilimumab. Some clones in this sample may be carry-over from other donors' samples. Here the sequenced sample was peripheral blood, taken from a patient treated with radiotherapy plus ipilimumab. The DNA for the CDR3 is TGTGCCAGCAGTTCCCCCCGCAGGGATTACAATGAGCAGTTCTTC. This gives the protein CASSSPRRDYNEQFF.